Listed below are T cell receptor beta chains from one sample, sequenced in a study of long-term antiretroviral therapy in people with HIV. This table comes from immunoSEQ multiplex PCR, and its TCRdb copy is limited to in-frame clones, with some not included. The repertoire includes about 25,000 clones, roughly 80% of them detected once, and approximately 12% sits in the top ten. The specimen was unsorted PBMCs, collected 2.1 years after starting antiretroviral therapy. The source of these receptors is a man between 25 and 39 years old with HIV. Both conserved end residues are trimmed from each CDR3.

V,J,length,CDR3
TRBV5-1,TRBJ2-5,11,ASSLPSQETQY
TRBV9,TRBJ2-3,12,ASSAPNAQDTQY
TRBV30,TRBJ1-5,13,AWSVGVPSNQPQH
TRBV7-6,TRBJ2-1,16,ASSLAQGVQTSYNEQF
TRBV5-6,TRBJ1-6,14,ASSATGVWDNSPLH
TRBV18,TRBJ2-7,15,ASSPGDGLAYERKQY
TRBV6-1,TRBJ2-1,11,ASSVGQGAEQF
TRBV5-4,TRBJ1-1,12,ASSSQRGRTEAF
TRBV10-3,TRBJ2-2,17,AISGGGQGKIMDTGELF
TRBV28,TRBJ1-6,13,ASSPWTGNSSPLH
TRBV30,NA,12,AWRGLAGGREQY